The clone carrying this T cell receptor beta chain showed up just a few times. TCRdb's table, derived via immunoSEQ multiplex PCR, lists solely in-frame clones and lacks some. The sample consists of 55,000 to 70,000 clones, under 90% of them appearing once. This sample stems from a study of OX40 agonist ivuxolimab in advanced cancers. Study information: Three patients showed partial responses: one hepatocellular carcinoma and two cutaneous melanoma cases.

Germline CDR1 and CDR2: SGHTA and FQGNSA. V was pared by 5 bases and J by 11 bases, with 12 bases between. CDR3 size: 11 residues. The chain has TRBV7-2 and TRBJ1-1, with a tentative D call TRBD1 (6 bases). Sample: CD4+ or CD8+ T cells sorted from blood, taken in a trial of the OX40 agonist ivuxolimab. The source of this sequence is an adult with an advanced solid tumor such as melanoma, head and neck, liver or kidney cancer. CDR3 DNA sequence: TGTGCCAGCAGCCTACAGGGTCGGGCTTTCTTT. It yields the protein CASSLQGRAFF.